These 26 T cell receptor beta chains originate from one sample sequenced in a study of control samples from healthy donors and cancer patients. The assay was immunoSEQ multiplex PCR, and TCRdb's table has in-frame clones only and misses some. Of 170,000 or so clones listed, about 92% were seen once; the top ten hold roughly 1.5%. The specimen sequenced was blood. These receptors came from a man younger than 40 in good health.

The chain has TRBV30 and TRBJ1-2; no clear D. The CDR3 runs to 11 residues. Germline assignment: CDR1 GTSNPN and CDR2 SVGIG (reference sequence). With 5 bases removed from V and 7 bases from J, the gap between germline ends came to 11 bases. CDR3 nucleotides: TGTGCCTGGTACTTTAGCGGTGGCTACACCTTC. This gives the protein CAWYFSGGYTF.

The chain is built from TRBV29-1 and TRBJ1-6; TRBD1 matches at 7 bases. This CDR3 comprises 12 residues. CDR1 is SQVTM and CDR2 is ANQGSEA in the germline V gene. After removal of 6 bases from V and 7 bases from J, the junction contained 3 bases not matched to a gene. The CDR3 spells CSVRQGNSPLHF. The CDR3 DNA sequence: TGCAGCGTGAGACAGGGAAATTCACCCCTCCACTTT.

J is TRBJ1-6 and V is TRBV5-4, with TRBD1 as a possible D gene (5 bases). This CDR3 is 14 amino acids long. Trimming took 5 bases from V and 6 from J, leaving 12 bases between them. From germline, CDR1 is SGHNT and CDR2 YYREEE (reference sequence). The CDR3 region is CASRQVGGNSPLHF. The CDR3 nucleotides read TGTGCCAGCAGACAGGTTGGGGGTAATTCACCCCTCCACTTT.

The rearrangement joins TRBV6-1 to TRBJ2-7, with a weak D call TRBD1 (5 bases). The CDR3 spans 15 residues. V was cut by 3 bases and J by 2 bases, with 14 bases left in between. CDR1 is MNHNS, CDR2 SASEGT, per germline. CDR3 DNA sequence: TGTGCCAGCAGTGATAAGTTCGCAGGGCCCTACGAGCAGTACTTC. Its protein is CASSDKFAGPYEQYF.

The V and J genes are TRBV20-1 and TRBJ2-1; 7 bases are shared with TRBD2. Germline CDR1 reads DFQATT; CDR2 reads SNEGSKA (reference sequence). The CDR3 totals 11 residues. V was clipped by 6 bases and J by 4 bases; unmatched bases: 0. As DNA, the CDR3 is TGCAGTGCGCGGGAGTACAATGAGCAGTTCTTC. Residues: CSAREYNEQFF.

About this clone itself: This specimen includes other DNA sequences encoding the same CDR3. The chain is built from TRBV28 and TRBJ1-1, with D perhaps matching TRBD1 (5 bases). The CDR3 runs 14 residues. Trimming took 2 bases from V and 5 from J, leaving 12 bases between them. Germline values: CDR1 MDHEN, CDR2 SYDVKM. This CDR3 is CASSLGGRGTEAFF. CDR3 sequence (DNA): TGTGCCAGCAGTTTAGGTGGACGGGGGACTGAAGCTTTCTTT. Filled out from reference TRBV28 and TRBJ1-1, the complete variable domain reads DVKVTQSSRYLVKRTGEKVFLECVQDMDHENMFWYRQDPGLGLRLIYFSYDVKMKEKGDIPEGYSVSREKKERFSLILESASTNQTSMYLCASSLGGRGTEAFFGQGTRLTVV.

The rearrangement links TRBV30 to TRBJ2-1; 12 bases fit TRBD2. The CDR3 runs to 15 residues. Losses at the gene ends were 0 bases for V and 3 bases for J; bases not matched to a gene: 0. Per germline, CDR1 GTSNPN and CDR2 SVGIG (reference sequence). The CDR3 DNA reads TGTGCCTGGAGTGTACTAGCGGGGGGCTACAATGAGCAGTTCTTC. The encoded protein is CAWSVLAGGYNEQFF.

The chain links TRBV5-1 to TRBJ1-1; unclear D gene. This CDR3 region has 15 residues. The germline V gene encodes CDR1 SGHRS and CDR2 YFSETQ. V lost 0 bases, J lost 6 bases, and 15 bases lay in between. This CDR3 reads CASSLDPGAKSEAFF. CDR3 coding DNA: TGCGCCAGCAGCTTGGACCCAGGCGCGAAGTCTGAAGCTTTCTTT.

This clone has just one count. V is TRBV7-9 and J is TRBJ2-1, with 11 nucleotides matching TRBD2. This CDR3 has 15 residues. Germline V gene lookup returns CDR1 SEHNR and CDR2 FQNEAQ (reference sequence). The V and J ends lost 0 bases and 6 bases, in that order; junction bases with no gene match: 1. CDR3 sequence: CASSLATSGTNEQFF. CDR3 bases: TGTGCCAGCAGCTTAGCGACTAGCGGGACCAATGAGCAGTTCTTC.

The gene calls are TRBV28 and TRBJ1-2; perhaps TRBD1 as D (5 bases). CDR3 size: 15 residues. From germline, CDR1 is MDHEN and CDR2 SYDVKM. The ends were cut back, 4 bases at V and 6 bases at J, with 18 bases in the middle. CDR3 bases: TGTGCCAGCAGTTCACCCTCGGGCAGGGAGGATGGCTACACCTTC. Encoded protein: CASSSPSGREDGYTF.

The rearrangement links TRBV5-1 to TRBJ2-7, with D perhaps given as TRBD1 or TRBD2 (5 bases each). The CDR3 totals 15 residues. Between the trimmed V and J ends, which lost 4 bases and 6 bases, there was a span of 20 bases. Germline assignment: CDR1 SGHRS and CDR2 YFSETQ. The chain's CDR3 is CASSPIRDGTLEQYF. CDR3 sequence (DNA): TGCGCCAGCAGCCCTATCCGGGACGGCACCCTCGAGCAGTACTTC.

The rearrangement uses TRBV4-3 and TRBJ1-3; 7 nucleotides align to TRBD1. This CDR3 is built from 16 residues. Germline lookup yields CDR1 LGHNA and CDR2 YSLEER. The trim removed 1 base at V and 1 base at J, leaving 4 bases unmatched. The CDR3 bases are TGCGCCAGCAGCCAAGGTCAGGGGGGATCTGGAAACACCATATATTTT. Its translation: CASSQGQGGSGNTIYF.

The chain has TRBV11-2 and TRBJ2-5, with D perhaps matching TRBD1 (5 bases). V lost 1 base and J lost 4, with 10 bases in between. Germline CDR1 reads SGHAT; CDR2 reads FQNNGV. This CDR3 contains 14 residues. The CDR3 nucleotides read TGTGCCAGCAGCTTAGGGGCAGGGCGAGAGACCCAGTACTTC. Translating gives CASSLGAGRETQYF.

The chain links TRBV9 to TRBJ2-5; D not resolved. CDR1 SGDLS and CDR2 YYNGEE come from the germline V gene. There are 13 residues in the CDR3. Trimming left V 5 bases short and J 2 bases short, with 10 bases between. The CDR3 here is CASSASWQETQYF. The CDR3 DNA sequence: TGTGCCAGCAGTGCCTCGTGGCAAGAGACCCAGTACTTC.

A few counts support this clone. The chain combines TRBV5-6 with TRBJ1-6; D is ambiguous. Between the trimmed V and J ends, which lost 1 base and 10 bases, there was a span of 9 bases. The CDR3 totals 13 residues. Germline CDR1 reads SGHDT; CDR2 reads YYEEEE. CDR3 bases: TGTGCCAGCAGCTTGTCGGAGGGATCACCCCTCCACTTT. Its translation: CASSLSEGSPLHF. Full variable domain (rest looked up from reference TRBV5-6 and TRBJ1-6): DAGVTQSPTHLIKTRGQQVTLRCSPKSGHDTVSWYQQALGQGPQFIFQYYEEEERQRGNFPDRFSGHQFPNYSSELNVNALLLGDSALYLCASSLSEGSPLHFGNGTRLTVT.

V gene TRBV5-5 combines with J gene TRBJ2-5; D is perhaps TRBD2 (5 bases). The CDR3 runs to 12 residues. Trimming took 2 bases from V and 10 from J, leaving 12 bases between them. Germline CDR1 is SGHKS and CDR2 is YYEKEE (reference sequence). The CDR3 DNA reads as TGTGCCAGCAGCTTAAATGACGGGGACCAGTACTTC. The encoded protein is CASSLNDGDQYF. The complete variable domain, with remaining parts taken from reference TRBV5-5 and TRBJ2-5, reads DAGVTQSPTHLIKTRGQQVTLRCSPISGHKSVSWYQQVLGQGPQFIFQYYEKEERGRGNFPDRFSARQFPNYSSELNVNALLLGDSALYLCASSLNDGDQYFGPGTRLLVL.

This clone was seen a single time. One junction end does not reproduce the germline sequence, and a read error may be involved. For the CDR3, the DNA is TGCGCCAGCAGCTTAGCGGGGGGGGTCTCGAAGCAGTACTTC. Translated, it gives CASSLAGGVSKQYF. This chain joins TRBV5-6 and TRBJ2-7; 11 nucleotides agree with TRBD2. Germline CDR1 and CDR2: SGHDT and YYEEEE. This CDR3 comprises 14 residues.

The V and J genes are TRBV7-2 and TRBJ1-2; the match to TRBD1 covers 9 bases. V was clipped by 2 bases and J by 3 bases; unmatched bases: 10. The CDR3 is 17 amino acids. The germline CDR1 and CDR2 sequences are SGHTA and FQGNSA. The CDR3 DNA reads as TGTGCCAGCAGCTTATTACAGGGGGCTAGTTCATACTATGGCTACACCTTC. Its translation is CASSLLQGASSYYGYTF.

This chain uses TRBV3-1 (or the pseudogene TRBV3-2) with TRBJ2-7, with TRBD2 matching over 12 bases. The CDR3 totals 15 residues. With V trimmed by 6 bases and J by 2 bases, 5 bases remained unmatched. In germline, CDR1 is LGHDT, CDR2 YNNKEL (reference sequence). The DNA of the CDR3 is TGTGCCAGCAGTCTATGGACTAGCGGGACCTACGAGCAGTACTTC. Translating gives CASSLWTSGTYEQYF.

For this clone: This same CDR3 is encoded by further DNA sequences in the sample. This chain links TRBV5-1 with TRBJ2-7; 8 nucleotides agree with TRBD1. The CDR3 loop spans 14 amino acids. V was clipped by 0 bases and J by 7 bases; unmatched bases: 6. Germline-derived CDR1 and CDR2 are SGHRS and YFSETQ. The CDR3 sequence is CASSLGQGAREQYF. DNA of the CDR3: TGCGCCAGCAGCTTGGGGCAGGGGGCGCGGGAGCAGTACTTC.

This sequence joins TRBV28 and TRBJ2-1; D is uncertain. There are 11 residues in the CDR3. Germline V CDR1 and CDR2: MDHEN, SYDVKM. Trimming pared 6 bases from V and 8 bases from J, leaving 8 bases between. The CDR3: CASSPRDEQFF. The CDR3 region has the DNA TGTGCCAGCAGCCCTAGGGATGAGCAGTTCTTC.

The chain carries TRBV7-2 and TRBJ1-2; TRBD1 is a possible D gene (6 bases). The CDR3 is 14 residues long. V shed 5 bases and J shed 4 bases, with 14 bases lying between them. The germline V gene encodes CDR1 SGHTA and CDR2 FQGNSA. The DNA for the CDR3 is TGTGCCAGCAGCGTCCAGGGGCCCTCCTATGGCTACACCTTC. This codes for CASSVQGPSYGYTF.

This clone has only one observation. The rearrangement joins TRBV3-1 (or the pseudogene TRBV3-2) to TRBJ1-2; tentative D call: TRBD1 (6 bases). Trimming removed 1 base from V and 4 bases from J, with 10 bases in between. The CDR3 is made up of 14 amino acids. Germline-derived CDR1 and CDR2 are LGHDT and YNNKEL (reference sequence). For the CDR3, the DNA is TGTGCCAGCAGCCAAGTTAGGGGGACCTATGGCTACACCTTC. As protein: CASSQVRGTYGYTF.

V gene TRBV10-3 combines with J gene TRBJ2-3, with TRBD1 identical over 9 bases. The V gene end was trimmed by 7 bases and the J gene end by 2 bases; junction bases not matched to a gene: 4. This CDR3 is built from 14 residues. Germline CDR1 and CDR2: ENHRY and SYGVKD. The CDR3 bases are TGTGCCATCACCGGGACAGGGTCCACAGATACGCAGTATTTT. Protein: CAITGTGSTDTQYF.

V gene TRBV7-3 combines with J gene TRBJ2-2; 7 nucleotides line up with TRBD2. This CDR3 has 18 residues. V trimming: 4 bases; J trimming: 1 base; junction bases outside the gene matches: 12. Germline V gene lookup returns CDR1 SGHTA and CDR2 FQGTGA. CDR3 coding DNA: TGTGCCAGCAGCTCCAACGAGGCTAGCGGAGTGAACACCGGGGAGCTGTTTTTT. It is translated as CASSSNEASGVNTGELFF.

V gene TRBV30 combines with J gene TRBJ2-2; D is unclear. Trimming removed 3 bases at V and 5 bases at J, with 4 bases between. The germline V gene has CDR1 GTSNPN and CDR2 SVGIG (reference sequence). The CDR3 runs to 11 residues. The CDR3 coding sequence is TGTGCCTGGAGGCGAACCGGGGAGCTGTTTTTT. Protein product: CAWRRTGELFF. Full variable domain (remainder filled in from reference TRBV30 and TRBJ2-2): SQTIHQWPATLVQPVGSPLSLECTVEGTSNPNLYWYRQAAGRGLQLLFYSVGIGQISSEVPQNLSASRPQDRQFILSSKKLLLSDSGFYLCAWRRTGELFFGEGSRLTVL.